The 23 T cell receptor beta chains presented below share a single source sample, sequenced in a study of T cell clusters in autoimmune cytopenias. Some 40,000 genome equivalents of blood DNA were amplified for TRB. TRB rearrangements were amplified by touch-down multiplex PCR with mixed TRB-A/B primers. TCRdb reworked the multiplex PCR reads into one entry per CDR3 protein, no DNA. This sample contains several thousand distinct CDR3 sequences. The sample comprised peripheral blood. These receptors originate from a human donor with an autoimmune cytopenia or autoimmune hepatitis (not recorded which).

In terms of frequency, this clonotype is medium-sized. V usage is TRBV6-1 and J usage is TRBJ1-5; TCRdb reports TRBD1, a call that lacks DNA to check it against. The CDR3 covers 15 residues. Germline V CDR1 and CDR2: MNHNS, SASEGT. The chain's CDR3 is CASSPRDRTNQPQHF.

V and J are TRBV5-4 and TRBJ2-2; TCRdb names TRBD2, which stays unverified in the absence of DNA. Per the germline V gene, CDR1 is SGHNT and CDR2 is YYREEE (reference sequence). The CDR3 is made up of 17 amino acids. CDR3 sequence reads: CASSLTSGGWHTGELFF.

Judged by frequency, this clonotype is medium-sized (0.01 to 0.1%). This chain uses TRBV7-9 with TRBJ2-7; as DNA is missing, the TRBD1 call by TCRdb cannot be tested. The germline gives CDR1 SEHNR, CDR2 FQNEAQ (reference sequence). The CDR3 sequence is 15 residues long. CDR3 sequence reads: CASSPGQGGSYEQYF.

This clonotype is medium-sized (0.01 to 0.1%) by frequency. The chain employs TRBV6-5 and TRBJ2-3; TCRdb calls TRBD1, which cannot be checked without DNA. Germline V gene data show CDR1 as MNHEY and CDR2 as SVGAGI. The CDR3 is made up of 15 amino acids. The chain's CDR3 is CASSYGGTGTDTQYF.

Measured by frequency, this clonotype is medium-sized. The V and J genes are TRBV7-9 and TRBJ2-2; TCRdb names TRBD1, which stays unverified in the absence of DNA. From germline, CDR1 is SEHNR and CDR2 FQNEAQ (reference sequence). The CDR3 is 16 residues long. Here the CDR3 reads CASSPVGGTNTGELFF.

The CDR3: CASSQESVNRGYSPLHF. V usage is TRBV6-5 and J usage is TRBJ1-6; TCRdb designates TRBD1, a call that cannot be tested without DNA. This CDR3 contains 17 residues. Germline CDR1 MNHEY, CDR2 SVGAGI.

The J gene is TRBJ1-5, the V gene TRBV6-5; TCRdb outputs TRBD1, but without DNA this stays unchecked. Germline lookup yields CDR1 MNHEY and CDR2 SVGAGI. The CDR3 totals 17 residues. CDR3 in amino acids: CASTFALEGARDQPQHF.

This clonotype shows up as medium-sized (0.01 to 0.1%) by frequency. The rearrangement joins TRBV6-1 to TRBJ1-2; there is no DNA to check the TCRdb D call of TRBD1. The CDR3 consists of 13 residues. CDR1 and CDR2 from the germline V gene are MNHNS and SASEGT. The CDR3 is CASTVGGRGGYTF.

This chain links TRBV20-1 with TRBJ2-4; TCRdb gives TRBD2 as the D gene, but with no DNA this cannot be confirmed. The CDR3 consists of 14 residues. The V gene's germline CDR1 is DFQATT and CDR2 SNEGSKA (reference sequence). The CDR3 sequence is CSAPTSGPGNIQYF.

The chain recombines TRBV24-1 with TRBJ2-2; TCRdb indicates TRBD2, and absent DNA this call remains unverified. The CDR3 is 14 residues long. Germline V gene sequence: CDR1 KGHDR, CDR2 SFDVKD. The CDR3 here is CATSGSGTTGELFF.

This clonotype is identified as medium-sized from frequency. The V gene is TRBV6-1, the J gene TRBJ2-3. The CDR3 is made up of 14 amino acids. Per the germline V gene, CDR1 is MNHNS and CDR2 is SASEGT. The CDR3 reads CASSEGHRTDTQYF.

By frequency, this clonotype is medium-sized. The V gene is TRBV7-2, the J gene TRBJ2-3; TCRdb gives TRBD1 as the D gene, but with no DNA this cannot be confirmed. There are 14 residues in the CDR3. Germline CDR1 is SGHTA and CDR2 is FQGNSA. The CDR3 sequence: CASSLEGGSDTQYF.

According to its frequency, this clonotype is medium-sized. The gene calls are TRBV5-8 and TRBJ2-3. Germline V CDR1 and CDR2: SGHTS, YDEGEE. CDR3 length equals 16 residues. CDR3 region: CASSLVSPGSTDTQYF.

Considering frequency, this clonotype is medium-sized. The chain employs TRBV4-2 and TRBJ2-1; TCRdb selects TRBD1, and the lack of DNA leaves this call unchecked. This CDR3 spans 12 amino acids. CDR1 and CDR2 from the germline V gene are LGHNA and YNFKEQ. This CDR3 is CAAGDQGDEQFF.

Frequency places this clonotype as medium-sized (0.01 to 0.1%). The rearrangement joins TRBV20-1 to TRBJ2-1; TCRdb calls TRBD1, which cannot be checked without DNA. Germline V CDR1 and CDR2: DFQATT, SNEGSKA (reference sequence). The CDR3 extends over 13 amino acids. The CDR3 reads CSAAAPGINEQFF.

This clonotype is labeled medium-sized (0.01 to 0.1%) based on frequency. The V call is TRBV5-5, the J call TRBJ2-1. Germline-derived CDR1 and CDR2 are SGHKS and YYEKEE (reference sequence). The CDR3 extends over 14 amino acids. CDR3: CASSLGVGYNEQFF.

The gene calls are TRBV4-2 and TRBJ2-7. The length of the CDR3 is 16 residues. The germline V gene encodes CDR1 LGHNA and CDR2 YNFKEQ. The CDR3 is CASSQVGSSSSYEQYF.

This chain joins TRBV10-1 and TRBJ2-6; TCRdb proposes TRBD1, but this gene call is untestable without DNA. Germline V lookup: CDR1 WNHNN, CDR2 SYGVQD (reference sequence). The CDR3 length is 18 residues. The CDR3: CASSEWRTVSSGANVLTF.

This clonotype counts as medium-sized by frequency. The chain uses TRBV7-6 and TRBJ2-3; the TCRdb call, TRBD2, lacks DNA for checking. The CDR3 has 18 residues. CDR1 and CDR2 (germline): SGHVS, FNYEAQ. This CDR3 is CASSLGLAGGISTDTQYF.

This clonotype is classed as medium-sized by frequency. The gene calls are TRBV6-6 and TRBJ1-6; TCRdb's assignment of TRBD1 cannot be checked, as there is no DNA. Germline CDR1 is MNHNY and CDR2 is SVGAGI (reference sequence). There are 18 residues in the CDR3. The CDR3 here is CASSYPPTRQRINSPLHF.

By frequency, this clonotype registers medium-sized. The chain uses TRBV7-2 and TRBJ2-2. The CDR3 runs 13 residues. Germline values: CDR1 SGHTA, CDR2 FQGNSA. The CDR3 reads CASSLGTLGELFF.

Measured by frequency, this clonotype is medium-sized. The rearrangement links TRBV20-1 to TRBJ1-4; as DNA is missing, the TRBD1 call by TCRdb cannot be tested. CDR3 size: 19 residues. Germline CDR1 and CDR2: DFQATT and SNEGSKA (reference sequence). The CDR3: CSARAWGAISAFHNEKLFF.

The V call is TRBV6-5, the J call TRBJ2-1; TCRdb lists TRBD1, though no DNA is available to test this call. The length of the CDR3 is 15 residues. Germline V lookup: CDR1 MNHEY, CDR2 SVGAGI. The CDR3 loop reads CASLLSGGSYNEQFF.